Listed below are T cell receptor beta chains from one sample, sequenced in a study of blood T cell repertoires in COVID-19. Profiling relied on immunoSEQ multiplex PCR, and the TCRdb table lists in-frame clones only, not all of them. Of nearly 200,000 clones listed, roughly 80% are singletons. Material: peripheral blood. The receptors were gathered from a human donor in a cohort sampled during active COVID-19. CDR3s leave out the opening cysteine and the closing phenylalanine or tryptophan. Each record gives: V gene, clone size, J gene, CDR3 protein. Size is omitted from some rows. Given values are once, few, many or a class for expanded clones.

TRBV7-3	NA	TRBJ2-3	ASSLMASGDAATQY
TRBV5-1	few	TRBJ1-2	ASAFDWLNGYT
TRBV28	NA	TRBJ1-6	ASSLTAYRDSNSPLH
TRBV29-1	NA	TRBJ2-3	SAARRGNTDTQY
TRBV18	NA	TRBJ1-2	ASSPGEGCT
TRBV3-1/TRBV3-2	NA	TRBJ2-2	ASSQVTSGSTGELF
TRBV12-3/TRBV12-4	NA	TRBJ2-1	ASRPSSAGKQF
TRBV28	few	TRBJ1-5	ASSFFFSGRGRVGIGQPQH
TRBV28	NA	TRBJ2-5	ASSLPGLMYQETQY
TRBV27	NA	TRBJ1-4	ATKSGTGPERGEKLF
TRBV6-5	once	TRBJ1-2	AGTEVGVDGYT
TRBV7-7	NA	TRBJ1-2	ASRGAGPYGYT
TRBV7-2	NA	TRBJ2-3	ASSPGRGSTDTQY
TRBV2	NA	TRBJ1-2	ASSPQMGYT
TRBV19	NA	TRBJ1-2	ASSILGSADYT
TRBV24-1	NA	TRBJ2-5	ATSDVTGTRETQY
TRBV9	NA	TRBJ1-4	ASSVGIRDGNEKLF
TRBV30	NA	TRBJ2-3	AWRLGGTDTQY
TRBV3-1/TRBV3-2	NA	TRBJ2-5	ASSFLQETQY
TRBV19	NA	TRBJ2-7	ASSTGYNRYPYEQY
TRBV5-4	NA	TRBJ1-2	ASRHGTDVNYGYT
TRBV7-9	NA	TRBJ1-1	AGQQGQNTEAF
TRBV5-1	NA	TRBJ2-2	ASSLARSNGELF
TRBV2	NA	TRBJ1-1	ASTRENFLNTEAF
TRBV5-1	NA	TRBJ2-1	ASSPRGSRGMNNEQF
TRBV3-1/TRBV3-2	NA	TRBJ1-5	ASSQGRGNQPQH
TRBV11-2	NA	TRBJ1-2	ASSLRNLGYT
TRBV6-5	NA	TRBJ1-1	ASSYSAGGGNTEAF
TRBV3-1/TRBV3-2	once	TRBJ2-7	ASSQTSGNYEQY
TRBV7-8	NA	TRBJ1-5	ASSLMGGMVGNQPQH
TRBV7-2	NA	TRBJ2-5	ASSLSGREVQY
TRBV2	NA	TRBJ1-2	ASSADSNYGYT
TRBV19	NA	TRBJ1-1	ASLRDTFLGAEAF
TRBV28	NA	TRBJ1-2	ASSSPTGTNYGYT
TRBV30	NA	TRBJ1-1	AWSHRPGRGTEAF
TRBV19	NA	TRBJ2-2	ASSYDRVAGELF
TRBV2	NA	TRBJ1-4	ASSVGRATTNEKLF
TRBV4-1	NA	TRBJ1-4	ASSQGIATNEKLF
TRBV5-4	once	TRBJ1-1	ASSLQTPNTEAF
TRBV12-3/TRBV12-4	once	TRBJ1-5	ASSLVGNQPQH
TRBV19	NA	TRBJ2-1	AIYREQWQYNEQF
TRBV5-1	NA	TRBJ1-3	ASSLGTGDGNTIY
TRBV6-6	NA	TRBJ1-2	ASSSRGPSGYGYT
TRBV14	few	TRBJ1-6	ASSKDRGLSPLH
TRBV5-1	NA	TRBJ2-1	ASSLAGHSYNEQF
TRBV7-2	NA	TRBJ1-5	ASSLPNQPQH